The entry below gives a single T cell receptor (beta chain) sequence along with its context. Clones were sequenced by immunoSEQ multiplex PCR, and TCRdb holds only the in-frame ones, with some missing. Of 300,000 to 400,000 clones in the sample, roughly 87% were seen once. This sample stems from a study of blood T cell repertoires in COVID-19. This sequence was found in a woman in her thirties who had recovered from COVID-19. The sequencing input was PBMCs or T cells enriched from blood (not recorded which).

CDR3 sequence: CASRRDSSYNEQFF. CDR3 bases: TGTGCCAGCCGCCGGGACAGCTCCTACAATGAGCAGTTCTTC. The chain has TRBV6-4 and TRBJ2-1; TRBD1 matches at 7 bases. Germline CDR1 MRHNA, CDR2 SNTAGT. V shed 8 bases, J shed 0 bases, and the junction held 4 bases outside the gene matches. CDR3 length: 14 residues.